This TCR beta chain was found in a study of T cell repertoires in cytomegalovirus infection (dated 2019 in TCRdb). About the study as a whole: Donor HLA type was relevant to the analysis, because carriage of CMV infection together with the matching HLA type was indicated by public TCR beta signatures.

The run used an Illumina HiSeq 1500. TCRdb trimmed the raw reads at Q25, called clones with MiXCR and kept productive beta chains. Identical CDR3 proteins give one entry, which carries the most common genes and DNA. This sample is represented by 310,000 or so distinct CDR3 sequences; 17% of them were singletons. The ten largest clones take up around 12% of the sample. With respect to this clonotype: Its specific antigen is unknown. The input lacks base qualities; no much larger clone sits a single base away.

The CDR3 has 15 amino acids, counting the end cysteine and phenylalanine. Of all the DNA, just the CDR3 is kept, 45 bases in frame from base 1. According to the germline V gene, CDR1 reads SGHDT and CDR2 reads YYEEEE. V lost 0 bases and J lost 4 bases, and the count of bases not matched to a germline gene is 4. Results and caveats for the whole study, not just this receptor: The ex vivo response was dominated by HLA-C-restricted CMV-specific TCR beta clonotypes, which also provided the single most frequent clonotype in two of eight donors. In both this cohort and an independent roughly 350-donor cohort, the cumulative frequency of public TCR beta family members distinguished carriers of CMV infection plus the relevant HLA type.

The sequence came from a human donor in good health (CMV status not recorded). Some clones in this sample may be carry-over from other donors' samples. Sequenced input: PBMCs. The V gene is TRBV5-6 and the J gene is TRBJ1-2; a stretch of 9 junction bases matches TRBD1. The encoded CDR3 is CASSLGQGEVYGYTF. Read as DNA, the sequence is TGTGCCAGCAGCTTGGGACAGGGGGAAGTCTATGGCTACACCTTC. Supplemented by the reference TRBV5-6 and TRBJ1-2 proteins around the CDR3, the complete variable domain is DAGVTQSPTHLIKTRGQQVTLRCSPKSGHDTVSWYQQALGQGPQFIFQYYEEEERQRGNFPDRFSGHQFPNYSSELNVNALLLGDSALYLCASSLGQGEVYGYTFGSGTRLTVV.